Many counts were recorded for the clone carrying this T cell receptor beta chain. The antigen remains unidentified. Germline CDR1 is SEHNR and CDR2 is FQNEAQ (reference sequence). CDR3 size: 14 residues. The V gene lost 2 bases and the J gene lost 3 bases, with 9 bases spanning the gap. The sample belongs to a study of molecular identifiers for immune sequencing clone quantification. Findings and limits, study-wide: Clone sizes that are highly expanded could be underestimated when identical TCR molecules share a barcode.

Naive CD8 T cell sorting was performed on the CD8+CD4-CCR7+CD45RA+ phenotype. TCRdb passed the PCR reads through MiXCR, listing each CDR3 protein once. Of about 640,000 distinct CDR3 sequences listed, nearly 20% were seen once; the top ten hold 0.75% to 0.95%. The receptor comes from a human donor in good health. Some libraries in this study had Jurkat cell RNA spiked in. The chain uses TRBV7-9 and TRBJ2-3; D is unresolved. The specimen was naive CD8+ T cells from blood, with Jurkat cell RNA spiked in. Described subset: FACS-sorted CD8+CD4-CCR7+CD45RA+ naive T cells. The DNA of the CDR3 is TGTGCCAGCAGCTTAAACTGGAGAACAGATACGCAGTATTTT. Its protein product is CASSLNWRTDTQYF.